One sample yielded the 8 T cell receptor beta chains listed below, sequenced in a study of cytomegalovirus exposure and HLA in healthy donors. Primers: 60 Vbeta forward and 13 Jbeta reverse. The data were produced by immunoSEQ multiplex PCR, yet TCRdb's version contains in-frame clones alone and is incomplete. Altogether 70,000 to 95,000 clones are present, approximately 76% being singletons, with the ten largest covering 4% to 5.5%. Specimen: PBMCs. The origin of the receptors is a man aged 25-45 years in good health and CMV-seropositive.

The V gene is TRBV6-1, the J gene TRBJ2-7; tentatively, D is TRBD1 (6 bases). V shed 4 bases and J shed 2 bases, with 6 bases lying between them. CDR1 MNHNS and CDR2 SASEGT come from the germline V gene. The CDR3 loop spans 12 amino acids. CDR3 loop: CASSGTAYEQYV. The CDR3 DNA follows: TGTGCCAGCAGTGGGACAGCCTACGAGCAGTACGTC.

The chain employs TRBV5-1 and TRBJ1-2, with D possibly being TRBD1 (5 bases). Germline V gene lookup returns CDR1 SGHRS and CDR2 YFSETQ. The CDR3 contains 13 residues. V dropped 0 bases and J dropped 8 bases, with 11 bases sitting between them. DNA for the CDR3: TGCGCCAGCAGCTTGGGAAGTGACAGAGGCTACACCTTC. It codes for CASSLGSDRGYTF.

The chain has TRBV7-2 and TRBJ1-6, with 9 bases that match TRBD1. Germline trimming cut 5 bases from V and 5 bases from J; bases unmatched to any gene: 7. CDR1 SGHTA and CDR2 FQGNSA come from the germline V gene. The CDR3 sequence is 16 residues long. CDR3 coding DNA: TGTGCCAGCAGCCGACTTGGGACAGGGAATAATTCACCCCTCCACTTT. Protein product: CASSRLGTGNNSPLHF.

The chain couples TRBV4-1 to TRBJ1-4; D is undetermined. Germline V gives CDR1 MGHRA, CDR2 YSYEKL. V gave up 1 base and J gave up 10 bases, with 25 bases separating them. The CDR3 totals 18 residues. The CDR3 nucleotides are TGCGCCAGCAGCCAAGGTTCGCTCCGGGAGACTGAAGTCGGAAAACTGTTTTTT. Its translation is CASSQGSLRETEVGKLFF.

The chain has TRBV30 and TRBJ2-1, with D perhaps TRBD2 (6 bases). The V gene's germline CDR1 is GTSNPN and CDR2 SVGIG (reference sequence). The CDR3 has 15 residues. Trimming left V 3 bases short and J 0 bases short, with 12 bases between. CDR3 in amino acids: CAWREGRSSYNEQFF. The CDR3 DNA sequence: TGTGCCTGGAGGGAGGGGAGGAGCTCCTACAATGAGCAGTTCTTC.

This clone occurred a few times. The V gene is TRBV7-9, the J gene TRBJ2-5; TRBD1 might be the D (5 bases). Germline-derived CDR1 and CDR2 are SEHNR and FQNEAQ (reference sequence). This CDR3 spans 11 amino acids. The V and J ends lost 3 bases and 11 bases respectively, with 10 bases between them. CDR3 loop: CASSFKQEQYF. The CDR3 region has the DNA TGTGCCAGCAGCTTCAAACAGGAGCAGTACTTC.

The chain joins TRBV9 to TRBJ2-1; weak D call: TRBD2 (6 bases). Trimming pared 0 bases from V and 8 bases from J, leaving 18 bases between. This CDR3 comprises 16 residues. Germline V lookup: CDR1 SGDLS, CDR2 YYNGEE. The CDR3 region has the DNA TGTGCCAGCAGCGTAGCTAGTCCGGGAGTAAAGGATGAGCAGTTCTTC. Amino acid sequence: CASSVASPGVKDEQFF.

Only one count was recorded for this clone. V and J are TRBV6-6 and TRBJ1-2; D is ambiguous. Deletions cut 6 bases from V and 5 bases from J, with 13 bases between. The CDR3 has 13 amino acids. Germline loops: CDR1 MNHNY, CDR2 SVGAGI (reference sequence). CDR3 in amino acids: CASRTGPLYGYTF. DNA for the CDR3: TGTGCCAGCAGAACTGGGCCGTTATATGGCTACACCTTC.